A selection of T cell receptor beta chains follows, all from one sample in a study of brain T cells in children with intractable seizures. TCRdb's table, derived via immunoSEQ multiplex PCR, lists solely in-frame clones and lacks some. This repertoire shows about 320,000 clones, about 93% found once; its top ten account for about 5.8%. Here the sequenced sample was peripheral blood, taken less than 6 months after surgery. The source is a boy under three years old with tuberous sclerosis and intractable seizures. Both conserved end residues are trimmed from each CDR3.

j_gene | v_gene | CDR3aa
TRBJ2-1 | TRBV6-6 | ASSLDRRFYNEQF
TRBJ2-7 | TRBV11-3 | ASSLTADYEQY
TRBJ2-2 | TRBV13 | ASSPGTANTGELF
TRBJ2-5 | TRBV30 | ASIFDPGWETQY
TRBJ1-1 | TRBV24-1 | ATSGTGLNTEAF
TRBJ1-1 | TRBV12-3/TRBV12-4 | ASSAPMNTEAF
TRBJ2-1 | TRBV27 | ASSLRTAYNEQF
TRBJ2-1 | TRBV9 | ASNSGGSSYNEQF
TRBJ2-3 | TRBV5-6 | ASSSRTVIGTDTQY
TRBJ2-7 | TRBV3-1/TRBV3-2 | ASSPGLAGGSTTYEQY
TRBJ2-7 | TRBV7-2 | ASSLERASEQY
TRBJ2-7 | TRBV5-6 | ASSFQVYLEQY
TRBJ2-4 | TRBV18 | ASSPDRNIQY
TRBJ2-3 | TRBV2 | ASRRGTNTDTQY
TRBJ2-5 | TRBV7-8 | ASSIIQGHPGRETQY
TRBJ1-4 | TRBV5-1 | ASSSDVGQTTNEKLF
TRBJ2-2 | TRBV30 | AWTLGAVAGELF
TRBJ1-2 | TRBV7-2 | ASSIQDRGVDGYT
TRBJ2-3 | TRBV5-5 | ASSLGVIRTDTQY
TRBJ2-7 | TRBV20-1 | SASVYHSYEQY
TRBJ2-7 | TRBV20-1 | SALQHTEQY
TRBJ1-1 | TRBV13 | ASSPMWGEGFAEAF
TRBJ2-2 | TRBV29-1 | SVVTANTGELF
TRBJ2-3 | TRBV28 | ASSFLLSGTSTDTQY
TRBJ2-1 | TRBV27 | ASSRPRDRMNNEQF
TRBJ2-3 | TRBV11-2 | ASSVGGLQY
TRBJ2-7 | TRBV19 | ASNPFFDGVAHTHEQY
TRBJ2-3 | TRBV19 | ASSIGTSGSGDTQY
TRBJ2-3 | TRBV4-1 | ASSRGLDLADTQY
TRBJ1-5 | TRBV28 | ASTGVTGSNQPQH
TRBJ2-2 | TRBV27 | ASSRESSGGSTGELF
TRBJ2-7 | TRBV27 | ASSLSRGAGEQY
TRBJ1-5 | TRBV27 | ASSLLGIGSNQPQH
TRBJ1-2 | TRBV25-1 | ASSPTGSVYGYT
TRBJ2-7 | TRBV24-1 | ATSDPQGKEQY
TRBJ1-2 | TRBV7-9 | ASSLGTGDYGYT
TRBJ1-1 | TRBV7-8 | ASSFQMNTEAF
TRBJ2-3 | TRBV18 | ASSPPRGTDTQY
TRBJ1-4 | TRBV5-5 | ASSPRTGEDKLF
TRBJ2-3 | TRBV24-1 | ATGDTTDTQY
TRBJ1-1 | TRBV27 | ASSSGFSAEAF
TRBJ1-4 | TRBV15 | ATSPRPQGWSEKLF
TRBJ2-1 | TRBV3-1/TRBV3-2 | ASSQGPGTSGIPNNEQF
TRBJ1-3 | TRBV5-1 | ASSDRGPDSGNTIY
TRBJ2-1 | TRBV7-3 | ASSLGSSSNEQF
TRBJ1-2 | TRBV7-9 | ASSAGGGDYGYT
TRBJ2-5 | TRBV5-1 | ASSYRFNGGLETQY